The 21 T cell receptor beta chains below come from one sample, sequenced in a study of blood T cells in healthy people across ages. Through a sample-barcoded 5' primer and a J-beta primer mix, a second PCR was run for roughly 6 to 12 cycles. TCRdb passed the 5' RACE reads through MiXCR, listing each CDR3 protein once. The data show fewer than 2,000,000 distinct CDR3 sequences, around 36% seen once. The sample comprised blood. These receptors came from a woman under 40 in good health.

This clonotype was detected only a few times. The CDR3 sequence: CASWPSGGIGTQYF. Written as DNA, the CDR3 is TGTGCCAGCTGGCCTAGCGGGGGCATCGGAACGCAGTATTTT. This chain links TRBV6-1 with TRBJ2-3; 10 nucleotides align to TRBD2. V trimming: 8 bases; J trimming: 9 bases; junction bases outside the gene matches: 11. The CDR3 contains 14 residues. Germline CDR1 is MNHNS and CDR2 is SASEGT.

The V and J genes are TRBV5-1 and TRBJ2-2; D may be TRBD2 (5 bases). The CDR3 is 15 residues long. Germline lookup yields CDR1 SGHRS and CDR2 YFSETQ. V lost 3 bases to trimming and J lost 5 bases, with 14 bases between them. The DNA for the CDR3 is TGCGCCAGCAGCTGGGTGGGAGCTTCGACCGGGGAGCTGTTTTTT. Its translation is CASSWVGASTGELFF.

The rearrangement links TRBV6-1 to TRBJ2-7, with 15 nucleotides matching TRBD2. The V segment lost 5 bases and the J segment 2 bases; nucleotides outside the gene matches: 7. The CDR3 loop spans 17 amino acids. CDR1 is MNHNS and CDR2 is SASEGT in the germline V gene. The CDR3 sequence is CASSKGTSGGRPYEQYF. The CDR3 DNA sequence: TGTGCCAGCAGTAAAGGGACTAGCGGGGGGCGACCCTACGAGCAGTACTTC.

The V and J genes are TRBV12-3 or TRBV12-4 and TRBJ1-6; perhaps TRBD1 as D (5 bases). The length of the CDR3 is 14 residues. The V gene lost 5 bases and the J gene lost 9 bases, with 14 bases spanning the gap. This CDR3 reads CASSRDLIGSPLHF. The CDR3 bases are TGTGCCAGCAGTAGGGACCTAATAGGTTCACCCCTCCACTTT.

V gene TRBV7-8 combines with J gene TRBJ2-5; the match to TRBD2 covers 11 bases. This CDR3 is built from 18 residues. Germline CDR1 reads SGHVS; CDR2 reads FQNEAQ. V dropped 4 bases and J dropped 5; count of bases not matched to a gene: 15. The DNA for the CDR3 is TGTGCCAGCAGCTCGACTAGCGGGGCCAACCTATCCCCGGAGACCCAGTACTTC. Its protein is CASSSTSGANLSPETQYF.

V is TRBV3-1 and J is TRBJ2-5; no clear D gene. With 0 bases removed from V and 1 base from J, the gap between germline ends came to 12 bases. This CDR3 comprises 16 residues. Germline CDR1 LGHDT, CDR2 YNNKEL (reference sequence). Written as DNA, the CDR3 is TGTGCCAGCAGCCAAGAAGGGCTGAGAGTCCAAGAGACCCAGTACTTC. Encoded protein: CASSQEGLRVQETQYF.

This clonotype was seen only a few times. This chain joins TRBV6-5 and TRBJ2-1; 7 positions agree with TRBD1. The V gene's germline CDR1 is MNHEY and CDR2 SVGAGI. The CDR3 is 13 residues long. Unmatched junction bases numbered 4, after V lost 5 bases and J lost 6 bases. The CDR3 nucleotides are TGTGCCAGCAGTACGGACAGGCGCAATGAGCAGTTCTTC. Translating it yields CASSTDRRNEQFF.

This clonotype is a singleton in its sample. This chain connects TRBV20-1 to TRBJ1-1; D might be TRBD1 (6 bases). Germline CDR1 DFQATT, CDR2 SNEGSKA (reference sequence). The CDR3 runs to 13 residues. The CDR3, as DNA: TGCAGCGCTCCTGGGACACCGAACACTGAAGCTTTCTTT. It yields the protein CSAPGTPNTEAFF.

The V and J genes are TRBV4-1 and TRBJ2-7; the match to TRBD2 covers 11 bases. The CDR3 sequence is 17 residues long. Germline V gives CDR1 MGHRA, CDR2 YSYEKL. The ends lost 1 base at V and 5 bases at J; junction bases unmatched: 10. DNA for the CDR3: TGCGCCAGCAGCCAAGGGAGGGCTAGCGGGAGGAACCACGAGCAGTACTTC. It codes for CASSQGRASGRNHEQYF.

The chain uses TRBV6-4 and TRBJ1-4; D not resolved. This CDR3 has 14 amino acids. Germline V gives CDR1 MRHNA, CDR2 SNTAGT. V was cut by 7 bases and J by 6 bases, with 15 bases left in between. The CDR3 is CASKKSGFDEKLFF. CDR3 nucleotide sequence: TGTGCCAGCAAAAAGTCCGGGTTCGATGAAAAACTGTTTTTT.

The rearrangement links TRBV2 to TRBJ1-1; D is unresolved. The V end was cut by 6 bases, the J end by 1 base, with 12 bases between. The CDR3 runs 14 residues. Germline CDR1 and CDR2: SNHLY and FYNNEI. The CDR3 nucleotides read TGTGCCAGCAGCGGTCTTAGTGGGAACACTGAAGCTTTCTTT. Amino acid sequence: CASSGLSGNTEAFF.

This clonotype was detected a few times. This chain uses TRBV7-2 with TRBJ1-1, with D hard to call. Germline lookup yields CDR1 SGHTA and CDR2 FQGNSA. This CDR3 spans 12 amino acids. V gave up 4 bases and J gave up 6 bases, with 9 bases separating them. CDR3 protein: CASSSRRAEAFF. In DNA form, the CDR3 reads TGTGCCAGCAGCTCAAGGAGGGCTGAAGCTTTCTTT. Filled out from reference TRBV7-2 and TRBJ1-1, the complete variable domain reads GAGVSQSPSNKVTEKGKDVELRCDPISGHTALYWYRQSLGQGLEFLIYFQGNSAPDKSGLPSDRFSAERTGGSVSTLTIQRTQQEDSAVYLCASSSRRAEAFFGQGTRLTVV.

V usage is TRBV30 and J usage is TRBJ2-7; either TRBD1 or TRBD2 may fit D (6 bases each). V dropped 5 bases and J dropped 2 bases, with 22 bases sitting between them. This CDR3 has 16 residues. CDR1 is GTSNPN and CDR2 is SVGIG in the germline V gene (reference sequence). CDR3 bases: TGTGCCTGGGGCGGGGCAGGGGCTTCAAGACCCTACGAGCAGTACTTC. Translation: CAWGGAGASRPYEQYF.

The chain joins TRBV27 to TRBJ2-3, with 14 nucleotides matching TRBD2. This CDR3 is 15 amino acids long. Trimming took 1 base from V and 6 from J; bases not matched to a gene: 0. CDR1 MNHEY and CDR2 SMNVEV come from the germline V gene (reference sequence). The CDR3 DNA is TGTGCCAGCAGTTTATGGACTAGCGGGAGGGATACGCAGTATTTT. Translating gives CASSLWTSGRDTQYF.

This clonotype has a handful of counts. This chain uses TRBV4-1 with TRBJ2-4; 7 bases are shared with TRBD1. With 5 bases clipped from V and 10 bases from J, the junction kept 8 bases outside the gene matches. The CDR3 is made up of 13 amino acids. Germline values: CDR1 MGHRA, CDR2 YSYEKL. The CDR3 spells CASSSRTGKIQYF. The DNA for the CDR3 is TGCGCCAGCAGCAGTAGGACAGGAAAGATTCAGTACTTC.

The chain links TRBV28 to TRBJ1-4; the D is unclear. V gave up 6 bases and J gave up 11 bases, with 22 bases separating them. Per the germline V gene, CDR1 is MDHEN and CDR2 is SYDVKM. CDR3 length equals 15 residues. The CDR3 nucleotides read TGTGCCAGCAGCCCTGGAATCGGGAGGACCGTGAAACTGTTTTTT. Protein product: CASSPGIGRTVKLFF.

This clonotype was counted a few times. The V gene is TRBV15, the J gene TRBJ1-1; D call uncertain. The CDR3 has 16 residues. Germline V gene data show CDR1 as LNHNV and CDR2 as YYDKDF (reference sequence). V lost 1 base, J lost 1 base, and 13 bases lay in between. In DNA, the CDR3 is TGTGCCACCAGCAGAGGTCTGGATGAAGGGAACACTGAAGCTTTCTTT. It is translated as CATSRGLDEGNTEAFF.

Many counts were recorded for this clonotype. V is TRBV6-6 and J is TRBJ2-7, with 8 bases identical to TRBD2. Trimming cost V 5 bases and J 2 bases; bases outside gene matches: 8. This CDR3 comprises 15 residues. The V gene's germline CDR1 is MNHNY and CDR2 SVGAGI (reference sequence). CDR3 nucleotides: TGTGCCAGCAGTCCCCGCGGGGGGTTCACCTACGAGCAGTACTTC. This sequence encodes CASSPRGGFTYEQYF.

A note on this clonotype: At one end the junction does not follow the germline gene, possibly because of a read error. The chain employs TRBV28 and TRBJ2-3, with TRBD2 identical over 8 bases. Germline CDR1 and CDR2: MDHEN and SYDVKM. The CDR3 is made up of 18 amino acids. CDR3 nucleotides: TGTGCCAGCAGCGTAGACAAGCGGGAGCCCCGGAGCACGGATACGCAGTATTTT. Protein: CASSVDKREPRSTDTQYF. The whole variable domain, filled in from reference TRBV28 and TRBJ2-3, reads DVKVTQSSRYLVKRTGEKVFLECVQDMDHENMFWYRQDPGLGLRLIYFSYDVKMKEKGDIPEGYSVSREKKERFSLILESASTNQTSMYLCASSVDKREPRSTDTQYFGPGTRLTVL.

The chain links TRBV6-6 to TRBJ2-1; D perhaps matches TRBD2 (6 bases). This CDR3 is built from 15 residues. Germline assignment: CDR1 MNHNY and CDR2 SVGAGI (reference sequence). V lost 2 bases, J lost 3 bases, and 11 bases lay in between. The DNA for the CDR3 is TGTGCCAGCAGTTACAATGGCGGGGTCTACAATGAGCAGTTCTTC. Amino acid sequence: CASSYNGGVYNEQFF.

This clonotype has more than one count but fewer than ten. The chain joins TRBV9 to TRBJ2-3; 8 bases agree with TRBD2. From germline, CDR1 is SGDLS and CDR2 YYNGEE. J gave up 5 bases and V 5 bases, and 13 bases lay outside the gene matches. The CDR3 extends over 16 amino acids. CDR3: CASSSGRPAGGDTQYF. The CDR3 DNA reads TGTGCCAGCAGTTCGGGGAGACCCGCGGGGGGAGATACGCAGTATTTT.